The sequence of this T cell receptor beta chain was determined in a study of cytomegalovirus exposure and HLA in healthy donors (dated by TCRdb to 2017 to 2019). About the investigation overall: According to a later analysis, the approximately 130 validation repertoires were produced on the same platform as the 700 or so repertoires of the first cohort. The study aimed to test whether cataloging public T cell receptors could reveal signatures of past pathogen exposure. In addition to the first cohort of 666 subjects, a separate validation cohort of 120 different subjects was used. The study combined high-throughput TCR immunosequencing, statistical association of individual TCRs with disease status, and machine learning to predict cytomegalovirus infection status.

Separate from the roughly 650-subject first cohort, the validation cohort of over 90 subjects was the group to which the donors belonged. Here is what the overall study found, with its caveats: It was suggested by the authors that the approach could potentially be generalized to other disease states and immunological phenotypes. Three of the identified cytomegalovirus-associated TCR beta chains were confirmed in vitro to be specific for cytomegalovirus antigens. Across donors, most TCR sequences were observed very rarely, whereas some public TCRs were present in many individuals. Cytomegalovirus status was reported to be diagnosed by the classifier with high specificity and sensitivity in both the original and validation cohorts. A later analysis lacked HLA typing for the validation cohort, so it scored co-occurrence in that cohort across all 110 or so repertoires. In a later analysis, TCRs clustered in the first cohort were found to also tend to co-occur in the 120 validation repertoires, with approximately 95% of cluster scores above 0. The study listed approximately 160 TCR beta chains as associated with cytomegalovirus.

As regards this clone: No antigen is known for it. Within one base of it there is no much larger clone, and no base qualities were kept.

Library generation was performed with the immunoSEQ multiplex PCR assay. The original methods were these. A statistical classification framework was built to diagnose cytomegalovirus status from the catalog of TCR beta chain sequences. TCRdb limited this immuneACCESS table to in-frame rearrangements with V and J called. A share of clones is missing; checked studies link under half to unresolved V genes, and the rest is unexplained. The V and J calls and clone size are taken from that table; D and trimming were inferred from the DNA. Present in this sample are over 150,000 clones, 86% of which were seen just once. Roughly 5.8% of the sample comes from the top ten. The CDR3 goes from the cysteine to the phenylalanine over 15 residues. Just the 45-base CDR3 DNA is kept, in frame starting at base 1. For CDR1 and CDR2, the germline V gene lists SGHRS and YFSETQ. After removal of 4 bases from V and 5 bases from J, the junction retains 9 bases not matched to a gene.

The chain is assembled from TRBV5-1 and TRBJ2-7; 10 of the junction bases match TRBD1. Specimen: PBMCs. This receptor was identified in a woman aged 25 to 39 in good health and CMV-seronegative. CDR3 reads: CASSPMGQGSHEQYF. The base sequence is TGCGCCAGCAGCCCTATGGGACAGGGGTCCCACGAGCAGTACTTC.